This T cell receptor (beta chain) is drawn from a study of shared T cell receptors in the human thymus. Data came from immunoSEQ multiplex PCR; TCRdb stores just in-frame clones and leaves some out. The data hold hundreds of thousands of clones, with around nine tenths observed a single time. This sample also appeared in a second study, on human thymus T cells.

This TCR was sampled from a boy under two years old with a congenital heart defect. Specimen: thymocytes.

The CDR3 coding sequence is TGTGCCTGGAGTGCTACGGGACTAGCGTTGTCCGGGGAGCTGTTTTTT. This encodes CAWSATGLALSGELFF. V and J are TRBV30 and TRBJ2-2, with TRBD2 matching over 10 bases. This CDR3 contains 16 residues. With V trimmed by 1 base and J by 6 bases, 8 bases remained unmatched. The V gene's germline CDR1 is GTSNPN and CDR2 SVGIG (reference sequence).